These T cell receptor beta chains were read from a single sample in a study of CD8 T cells in ankylosing spondylitis. TCRdb ran MiXCR on the 5' RACE reads and lists one entry per CDR3 protein. The table shows roughly 160,000 distinct CDR3 sequences, with 9.8% occurring only once. Source material: blood, either unsorted or a sorted T cell fraction (not recorded which). These receptors all come from a female donor with ankylosing spondylitis or in good health (not recorded which). Each CDR3 is given with its conserved first and last residue. D genes are given only for firm matches. Size tells how often a clone was seen (once, few, many) or the class of an expanded clone, and some rows leave it out.

d_gene	j_gene	v_gene	abundance	CDR3aa	CDR3nt
TRBD2	TRBJ2-4	TRBV20-1	.	CSAKLADLNSQYF	TGCAGTGCTAAACTAGCGGACCTAAACAGTCAGTACTTC
.	TRBJ2-7	TRBV7-9	few	CASSLDGGLGGDEQYF	TGTGCCAGCAGCTTAGACGGAGGTTTGGGGGGAGACGAGCAGTACTTC
.	TRBJ2-3	TRBV15	few	CATSTPTREAGDTQYF	TGTGCCACCAGCACCCCCACGAGGGAAGCGGGAGATACGCAGTATTTT
TRBD2	TRBJ2-1	TRBV27	.	CASGTTSNNEQFF	TGTGCCAGCGGGACGACTAGCAACAATGAGCAGTTCTTC
.	TRBJ2-1	TRBV27	many	CASSLGVNANNEQFF	TGTGCCAGCAGTTTGGGGGTGAATGCTAACAATGAGCAGTTCTTC
.	TRBJ1-2	TRBV7-2	.	CASSLSYGYTF	TGTGCCAGCAGCTTAAGCTATGGCTACACCTTC
.	TRBJ2-1	TRBV7-6	many	CASSLAGGVYNEQFF	TGTGCCAGCAGCTTAGCGGGAGGCGTGTACAATGAGCAGTTCTTC
.	TRBJ2-7	TRBV27	few	CASGQDGSYEQYF	TGTGCCAGCGGTCAAGACGGGTCCTACGAGCAGTACTTC
.	TRBJ1-1	TRBV6-5	few	CASSYGGAANTEAFF	TGTGCCAGCAGTTACGGGGGGGCGGCGAACACTGAAGCTTTCTTT
.	TRBJ2-7	TRBV7-6	few	CASSYSPGAYEQYF	TGTGCCAGCAGCTATAGCCCCGGTGCCTACGAGCAGTACTTC
.	TRBJ1-1	TRBV7-9	.	CASSLAQGGDTEAFF	TGTGCCAGCAGCTTAGCTCAGGGAGGGGACACTGAAGCTTTCTTT
TRBD2	TRBJ2-1	TRBV7-2	few	CASTTTSGSPNNEQFF	TGTGCCAGCACTACGACTAGCGGGAGCCCCAACAATGAGCAGTTCTTC
.	TRBJ2-1	TRBV5-6	.	CASSLGGIFYNEQFF	TGTGCCAGCAGCTTAGGGGGTATTTTCTACAATGAGCAGTTCTTC
TRBD1	TRBJ1-5	TRBV28	.	CASSYRSGGGNQPQHF	TGTGCCAGCAGTTACCGATCAGGGGGCGGCAATCAGCCCCAGCATTTT